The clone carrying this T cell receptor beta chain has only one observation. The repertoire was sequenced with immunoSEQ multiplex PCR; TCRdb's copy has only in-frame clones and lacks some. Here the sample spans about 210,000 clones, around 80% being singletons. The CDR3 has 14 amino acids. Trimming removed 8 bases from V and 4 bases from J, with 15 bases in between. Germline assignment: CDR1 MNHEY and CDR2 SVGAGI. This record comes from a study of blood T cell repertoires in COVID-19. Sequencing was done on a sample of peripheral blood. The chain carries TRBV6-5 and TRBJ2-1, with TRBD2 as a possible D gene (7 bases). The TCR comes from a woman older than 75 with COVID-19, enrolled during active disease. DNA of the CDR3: TGTGCCAGCGACCGAGGGGGGGGTTACAATGAGCAGTTCTTC. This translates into CASDRGGGYNEQFF.